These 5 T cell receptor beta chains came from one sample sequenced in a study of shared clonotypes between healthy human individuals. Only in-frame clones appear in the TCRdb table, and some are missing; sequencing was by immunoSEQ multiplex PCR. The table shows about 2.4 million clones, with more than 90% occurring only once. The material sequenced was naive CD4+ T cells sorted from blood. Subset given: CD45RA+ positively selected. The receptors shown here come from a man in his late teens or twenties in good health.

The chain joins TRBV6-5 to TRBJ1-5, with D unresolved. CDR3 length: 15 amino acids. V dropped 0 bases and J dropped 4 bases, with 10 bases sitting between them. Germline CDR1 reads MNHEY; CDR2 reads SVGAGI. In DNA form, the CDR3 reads TGTGCCAGCAGTTACTCGAAGGCCGCTAATCAGCCCCAGCATTTT. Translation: CASSYSKAANQPQHF.

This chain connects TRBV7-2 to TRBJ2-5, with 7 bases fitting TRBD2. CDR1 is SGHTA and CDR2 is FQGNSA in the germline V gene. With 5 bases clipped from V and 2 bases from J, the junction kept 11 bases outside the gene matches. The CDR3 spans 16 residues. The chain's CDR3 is CASSPRGRGEQETQYF. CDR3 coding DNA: TGTGCCAGCAGCCCCCGGGGTCGGGGGGAACAAGAGACCCAGTACTTC.

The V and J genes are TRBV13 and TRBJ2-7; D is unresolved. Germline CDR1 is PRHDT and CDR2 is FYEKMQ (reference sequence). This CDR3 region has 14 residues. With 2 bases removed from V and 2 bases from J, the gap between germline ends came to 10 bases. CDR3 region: CASSLRPDAYEQYF. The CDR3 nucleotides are TGTGCCAGCAGCTTAAGACCTGACGCCTACGAGCAGTACTTC. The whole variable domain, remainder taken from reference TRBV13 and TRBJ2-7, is AAGVIQSPRHLIKEKRETATLKCYPIPRHDTVYWYQQGPGQDPQFLISFYEKMQSDKGSIPDRFSAQQFSDYHSELNMSSLELGDSALYFCASSLRPDAYEQYFGPGTRLTVT.

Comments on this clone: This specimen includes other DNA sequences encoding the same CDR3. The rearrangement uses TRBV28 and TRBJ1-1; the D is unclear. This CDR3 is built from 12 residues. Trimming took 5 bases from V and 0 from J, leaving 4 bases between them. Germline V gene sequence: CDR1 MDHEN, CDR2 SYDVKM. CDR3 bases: TGTGCCAGCAGTCAGTTGAACACTGAAGCTTTCTTT. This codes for CASSQLNTEAFF.

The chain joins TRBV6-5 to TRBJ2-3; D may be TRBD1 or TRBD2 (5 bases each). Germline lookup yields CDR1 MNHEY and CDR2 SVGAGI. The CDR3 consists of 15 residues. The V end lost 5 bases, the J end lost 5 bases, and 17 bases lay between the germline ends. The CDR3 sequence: CASSGQGRGKDTQYF. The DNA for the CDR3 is TGTGCCAGCAGTGGCCAGGGTAGAGGGAAAGATACGCAGTATTTT.